Listed here is a single TCR beta chain. Its specificity is not known. The data belong to a study of cytomegalovirus exposure and HLA in healthy donors. This CDR3 has 13 residues. Trimming took off 5 bases at V and 1 base at J, with 9 bases between the two ends. The germline CDR1 and CDR2 sequences are MDHEN and SYDVKM. Measured with immunoSEQ multiplex PCR; TCRdb has only the in-frame clones, and not every one. This sample has some 140,000 clones, with around 90% found just once. Study conclusions and caveats: Clusters of TCRs from the first cohort tended to co-occur in the 95 to 150 validation repertoires (as a later analysis found).

Donors came from a validation cohort of 90 to 150 subjects, distinct from the first 666-subject cohort. The chain employs TRBV28 and TRBJ2-7; unclear D gene. The sequencing sample was made of PBMCs. The TCR was taken from a woman aged 25 to 39 in good health and CMV-seropositive. DNA of the CDR3: TGTGCCAGCAGTCTCCCTTCGTCCTACGAGCAGTACTTC. Its protein product is CASSLPSSYEQYF.